The sequence of this T cell receptor (beta chain) was determined in a study of blood T cell repertoires in COVID-19 (dated by TCRdb to the early 2020s). With respect to the entire study: Samples covering the acute and convalescent phases of COVID-19 were provided by collaborators in the United States, Italy and Spain. The material from the prospective study consisted of cDNA or gDNA derived from T cells, B-cell-depleted T cells, or PBMCs. Subjects who had been exposed to COVID-19, were actively infected with it, or had recovered from it provided the deeply sampled blood TCRbeta repertoires that made up the dataset. A freely available public database, intended as a resource for researchers studying the immune response to SARS-CoV-2, is where the repertoires were released. The samples were drawn from two sources: the first 160 participants of the ongoing ImmuneRACE study, and some 1,300 subjects contributed by 6 global collaborators. A de-identified subject ID, COVID-19 status, age in years and sex were almost always included in the sample metadata. Where available, HLA class I and class II types were taken from metadata supplied by the sample provider and were not determined by assay-based typing. Study-wide conclusions, independent of this receptor: The amount of clinical and demographic metadata varied by source and participant and was provided uncurated.

The collaborating institutions used their own protocols to collect whole blood in K2EDTA tubes. For TCRbeta analysis, collaborators shipped samples as frozen whole blood, isolated PBMCs, or DNA extracted from either of those sample types. The germline ends are 9 bases apart after V is trimmed by 4 bases and J by 3 bases. From its cysteine to its phenylalanine, the CDR3 spans 13 amino acids. Kept here is only the CDR3 DNA, which spans 39 bases and is read in frame from base 1. In the germline V gene, CDR1 corresponds to ENHRY and CDR2 to SYGVKD. TCRbeta CDR3 regions were amplified from genomic DNA using the immunoSEQ Assay, a bias-controlled multiplex PCR. The original methods were these. The number of nucleated cells in each sample was estimated from the amplification of reference gene primers within the assay. Sequence reads were collapsed and filtered to measure the absolute abundance of every unique TCRbeta CDR3 rearrangement. For each sample, productive Simpson clonality was calculated by taking the square root of Simpson's diversity index across productive rearrangements. TCRdb's version of the immuneACCESS table is confined to in-frame rearrangements and falls short of the full clone set. An unresolved V gene accounts for under half of the shortfall where checked; the remainder is of unknown origin. The V and J calls and the clone size are those of that table, but D and trimming were determined from the DNA. This sample gives roughly 150,000 clones in total; 89% of them show up just once. The ten largest clones capture approximately 3% of the sample.

As concerns this clone: Its recognized antigen is unknown. Per-base qualities were not stored, and no clone one base away is much larger.

The sequence derives from a man aged 60 to 69 with acute or convalescent COVID-19. The sample was peripheral blood. The chain employs TRBV10-3 and TRBJ1-2; the D gene is unclear. The nucleotides read TGTGCCATCAGTGTAGGCGGAGACTATGGCTACACCTTC. It encodes CAISVGGDYGYTF.